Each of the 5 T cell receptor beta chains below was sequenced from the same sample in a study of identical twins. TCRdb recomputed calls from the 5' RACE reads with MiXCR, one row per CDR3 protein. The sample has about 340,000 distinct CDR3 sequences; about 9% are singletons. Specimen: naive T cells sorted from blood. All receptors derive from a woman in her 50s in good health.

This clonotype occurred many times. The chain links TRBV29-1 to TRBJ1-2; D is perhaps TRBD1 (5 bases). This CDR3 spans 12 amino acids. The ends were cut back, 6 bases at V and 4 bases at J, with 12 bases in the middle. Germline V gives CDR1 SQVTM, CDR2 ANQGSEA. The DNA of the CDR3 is TGCAGCGTCGAAACAGGATTCTATGGCTACACCTTC. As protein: CSVETGFYGYTF.

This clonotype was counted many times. The CDR3 nucleotides are TGTGCCAGCAGTTACGGGACTACAGATACGCAGTATTTT. Translating gives CASSYGTTDTQYF. This chain joins TRBV6-5 and TRBJ2-3, with TRBD2 as a possible D gene (6 bases). The CDR3 consists of 13 residues. Germline V CDR1 and CDR2: MNHEY, SVGAGI. Trimming pared 2 bases from V and 3 bases from J, leaving 6 bases between.

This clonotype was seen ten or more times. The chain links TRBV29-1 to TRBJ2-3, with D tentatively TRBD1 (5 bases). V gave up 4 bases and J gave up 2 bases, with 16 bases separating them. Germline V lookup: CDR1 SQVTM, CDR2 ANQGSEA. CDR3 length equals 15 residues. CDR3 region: CSVVPPGSVTDTQYF. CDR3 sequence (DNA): TGCAGCGTTGTTCCTCCAGGGTCTGTCACAGATACGCAGTATTTT.

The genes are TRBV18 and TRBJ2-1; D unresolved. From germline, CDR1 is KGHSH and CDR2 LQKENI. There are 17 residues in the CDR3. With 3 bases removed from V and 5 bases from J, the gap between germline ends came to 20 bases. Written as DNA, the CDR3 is TGTGCCAGCTCACCTTCCTCGTTCAGGACGGCCCACAATGAGCAGTTCTTC. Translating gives CASSPSSFRTAHNEQFF.

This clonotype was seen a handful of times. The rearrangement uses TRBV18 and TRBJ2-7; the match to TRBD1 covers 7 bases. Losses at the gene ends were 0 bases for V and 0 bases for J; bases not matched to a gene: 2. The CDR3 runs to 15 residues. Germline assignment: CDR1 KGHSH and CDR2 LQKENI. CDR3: CASSPPNRGSYEQYF. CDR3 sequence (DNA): TGTGCCAGCTCACCACCCAACAGGGGCTCCTACGAGCAGTACTTC.